This record covers a single T cell receptor (beta chain). What it binds is unknown. An Oncomine TCR Beta short-read assay was used to sequence the DNA from cultured CD4+ T cells. MiXCR, applied by TCRdb to the PCR reads, yields one record per CDR3 protein. The sample consists of 15,000 to 20,000 distinct CDR3 sequences, approximately 60% of them appearing once. As for treatment: approximately 9-day PBMC culture with coronavirus spike peptide pools or control peptides (ViraFEST assay). Every well contained some 2 million PBMCs, which were grown with about 10 IU/ml IL-2 and roughly 10 ug/ml peptide pools. The sample belongs to a study of vaccination and CD4 T cells after COVID-19. As for the study in general: Post-COVID samples were collected a median roughly 92 days following diagnosis, spanning 35 to 161. Overall study results and limits: SARS-CoV-2-reactive clonotypes showed a nonsignificant median rise from about 20 to 38.

The CDR3 length is 17 residues. V was pared by 8 bases and J by 4 bases, with 26 bases between. CDR1 is MGHDK, CDR2 SYGVNS, per germline. The sequenced material came from CD4+ T cells from blood, cultured in vitro. This TCR was sampled from a human donor who had recovered from COVID-19. V usage is TRBV25-1 and J usage is TRBJ1-1; D gene ambiguous. The CDR3 is CASRSILGSGLGTEAFF. The DNA for the CDR3 is TGTGCCAGCCGATCCATATTAGGGTCGGGGTTGGGCACTGAAGCTTTCTTT.